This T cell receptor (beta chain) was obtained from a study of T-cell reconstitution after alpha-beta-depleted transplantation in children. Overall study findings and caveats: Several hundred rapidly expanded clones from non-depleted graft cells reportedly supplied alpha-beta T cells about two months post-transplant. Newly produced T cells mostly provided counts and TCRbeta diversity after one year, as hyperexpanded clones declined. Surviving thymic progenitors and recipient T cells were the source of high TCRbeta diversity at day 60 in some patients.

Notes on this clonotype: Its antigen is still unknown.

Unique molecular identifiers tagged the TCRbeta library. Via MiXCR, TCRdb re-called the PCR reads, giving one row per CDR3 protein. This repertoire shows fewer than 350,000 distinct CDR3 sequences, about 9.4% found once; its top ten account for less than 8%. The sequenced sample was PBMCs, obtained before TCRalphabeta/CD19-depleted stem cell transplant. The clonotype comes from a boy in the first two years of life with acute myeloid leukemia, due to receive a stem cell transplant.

This chain's CDR3 is CASSLKGQDPYNEQFF. The DNA of the CDR3 is TGTGCCAGCAGCTTAAAAGGACAGGACCCCTACAATGAGCAGTTCTTC. The chain joins TRBV7-3 to TRBJ2-1; TRBD1 matches at 7 bases. This CDR3 comprises 16 residues. CDR1 and CDR2 (germline): SGHTA, FQGTGA. V trimming: 1 base; J trimming: 2 bases; junction bases outside the gene matches: 5.